The 17 T cell receptor beta chains listed next were all sequenced from one sample in a study of T-cell memory formation after mild COVID-19. One entry per CDR3 protein, called by TCRdb with MiXCR from the 5' RACE reads. The sample yields around 310,000 distinct CDR3 sequences, roughly 15% seen once. Sequenced: PBMCs or a T cell subset sorted from them (not recorded which). The receptor set was obtained from a young man who had mild COVID-19 (a few samples of this study predate the infection). Cell type and time point are not known.

This chain's CDR3 is CAAAGDRGRVETQYF. CDR3 DNA sequence: TGCGCCGCCGCGGGGGACAGGGGGCGCGTAGAGACCCAGTACTTC. V usage is TRBV5-1 and J usage is TRBJ2-5; the match to TRBD1 covers 12 bases. Per germline, CDR1 SGHRS and CDR2 YFSETQ. CDR3 length: 15 residues. V trimming: 10 bases; J trimming: 4 bases; junction bases outside the gene matches: 11. The whole variable domain, filled in from reference TRBV5-1 and TRBJ2-5, reads KAGVTQTPRYLIKTRGQQVTLSCSPISGHRSVSWYQQTPGQGLQFLFEYFSETQRNKGNFPGRFSGRQFSNSRSEMNVSTLELGDSALYLCAAAGDRGRVETQYFGPGTRLLVL.

The rearrangement uses TRBV27 and TRBJ2-3; no firm D call. The CDR3 spans 15 residues. CDR1 and CDR2 (germline): MNHEY, SMNVEV (reference sequence). Between the trimmed V and J ends, which lost 4 bases and 2 bases, there was a span of 13 bases. CDR3 amino acids: CASSSPSRNTDTQYF. The CDR3 bases are TGTGCCAGCAGTTCCCCGTCACGGAACACAGATACGCAGTATTTT.

This clonotype was seen ten or more times. Compared with germline, one end of the junction differs, possibly owing to a read error. This chain's CDR3 is CASSFQGPNTEAFF. The DNA for the CDR3 is TGTGCCAGCAGCTTCCAGGGCCCGAACACTGAAGCTTTCTTT. The J gene is TRBJ1-1, the V gene TRBV5-1; a possible D gene is TRBD1 (5 bases). The CDR3 runs 14 residues. Germline CDR1 and CDR2: SGHRS and YFSETQ.

There are a few counts of this clonotype. The chain recombines TRBV7-9 with TRBJ2-1; 11 bases are a match to TRBD2. Per the germline V gene, CDR1 is SEHNR and CDR2 is FQNEAQ (reference sequence). With V trimmed by 6 bases and J by 8 bases, 9 bases remained unmatched. The CDR3 runs 15 residues. The CDR3 nucleotides read TGTGCCAGCAGTTACCTAGCGGGGGGCAAGGATGAGCAGTTCTTC. This encodes CASSYLAGGKDEQFF.

This clonotype has a handful of counts. The chain joins TRBV18 to TRBJ2-7, with TRBD2 as a possible D gene (6 bases). CDR3 length equals 15 residues. Per the germline V gene, CDR1 is KGHSH and CDR2 is LQKENI. V lost 3 bases, J lost 1 base, and 13 bases lay in between. The CDR3 loop reads CASSPGSGVSYEQYF. In DNA, the CDR3 is TGTGCCAGCTCACCTGGGTCGGGGGTATCCTACGAGCAGTACTTC.

The genes are TRBV9 and TRBJ1-4, with D possibly TRBD1 on 6 matching bases. Germline CDR1 and CDR2: SGDLS and YYNGEE. The CDR3 runs to 15 residues. The ends were cut back, 4 bases at V and 7 bases at J, with 17 bases in the middle. CDR3 DNA sequence: TGTGCCAGCAGCACCCTACAGGGAGGGGGTGAAAAACTGTTTTTT. This gives the protein CASSTLQGGGEKLFF.

This clonotype was observed at least ten times. V gene TRBV7-9 combines with J gene TRBJ2-5; no clear D gene. Germline values: CDR1 SEHNR, CDR2 FQNEAQ (reference sequence). The CDR3 is made up of 11 amino acids. The V gene lost 4 bases and the J gene lost 5 bases, with 5 bases spanning the gap. The chain's CDR3 is CASSYRETQYF. CDR3 in DNA: TGTGCCAGCAGCTACCGCGAGACCCAGTACTTC.

The rearrangement uses TRBV7-7 and TRBJ2-5, with 8 bases lining up with TRBD1. CDR3 length: 13 residues. Losses at the gene ends were 6 bases for V and 5 bases for J; bases not matched to a gene: 5. CDR1 and CDR2 (germline): SSHAT, FNYEAQ (reference sequence). The DNA of the CDR3 is TGTGCCAGCAGAGACAGGGGATCGGAGACCCAGTACTTC. As protein: CASRDRGSETQYF.

This clonotype has a count of ten or more. This chain connects TRBV9 to TRBJ2-1, with D unclear. V gave up 2 bases and J gave up 3 bases, with 15 bases separating them. This CDR3 has 16 amino acids. Per the germline V gene, CDR1 is SGDLS and CDR2 is YYNGEE. The CDR3, as DNA: TGTGCCAGCAGCGTTTCCGTAGGAGTAGGCTACAATGAGCAGTTCTTC. Its protein product is CASSVSVGVGYNEQFF.

This clonotype was seen more than once but under ten times. The chain couples TRBV20-1 to TRBJ2-5, with TRBD2 identical over 7 bases. CDR1 is DFQATT, CDR2 SNEGSKA, per germline (reference sequence). J was trimmed by 3 bases and V by 4 bases; bases with no gene match: 5. This CDR3 is built from 13 residues. CDR3 loop: CSANPGGEETQYF. Here the CDR3 DNA reads TGCAGTGCTAACCCTGGGGGGGAAGAGACCCAGTACTTC.

This clonotype appeared a few times. V and J are TRBV7-3 and TRBJ2-3, with a tentative D call TRBD2 (5 bases). Trimming took 5 bases from V and 4 from J, leaving 10 bases between them. CDR1 and CDR2 from the germline V gene are SGHTA and FQGTGA. The CDR3 is 13 amino acids. As DNA, the CDR3 is TGTGCCAGCAGCAGCGAGGGTCCAGATACGCAGTATTTT. It yields the protein CASSSEGPDTQYF.

This clonotype was detected a few times. The V call is TRBV29-1, the J call TRBJ1-2, with 9 nucleotides matching TRBD1. Losses at the gene ends were 4 bases for V and 7 bases for J; bases not matched to a gene: 4. This CDR3 has 12 residues. Germline V lookup: CDR1 SQVTM, CDR2 ANQGSEA. CDR3 residues: CSVVTGGVGYTF. CDR3 bases: TGCAGCGTTGTTACAGGGGGCGTTGGCTACACCTTC.

This clonotype was detected only a few times. The chain uses TRBV10-3 and TRBJ2-7; no definite D call. V was shortened by 0 bases and J by 2 bases, with 2 bases between the two germline ends. The CDR3 is 12 residues long. Germline lookup yields CDR1 ENHRY and CDR2 SYGVKD. This CDR3 reads CAISESAYEQYV. The CDR3 region has the DNA TGTGCCATCAGTGAGTCAGCCTACGAGCAGTACGTC.

This clonotype came up a few times. At one end the junction does not follow the germline gene, possibly because of a read error. The chain links TRBV7-2 to TRBJ1-6; D may be TRBD1 (6 bases). Germline CDR1 is SGHTA and CDR2 is FQGNSA. The CDR3 spans 13 residues. The CDR3 region is CASSRTGNSALHF. CDR3 sequence (DNA): TGTGCCAGCAGCCGAACAGGGAATTCAGCCCTCCACTTT.

This clonotype has only a few counts. The V call is TRBV6-2 or TRBV6-3, the J call TRBJ2-7; TRBD1 or TRBD2 may be the D gene (5 bases each). CDR1 and CDR2 from the germline V gene are MNHEY and SVGEGT. V lost 4 bases and J lost 3, with 13 bases in between. The CDR3 consists of 14 residues. CDR3 bases: TGTGCCAGCAGTTGGACACACGGAGGCTACGAGCAGTACGTC. Translation: CASSWTHGGYEQYV.

Only a few counts were recorded for this clonotype. The rearrangement joins TRBV20-1 to TRBJ1-2, with unresolved D. CDR1 is DFQATT, CDR2 SNEGSKA, per germline (reference sequence). The CDR3 consists of 12 residues. Trimming stripped 2 bases from V and 2 bases from J, with 6 bases between. The CDR3, as DNA: TGCAGTGCTAGAACCGACAACTATGGCTACACCTTC. Protein sequence: CSARTDNYGYTF.

There are a few counts of this clonotype. The genes are TRBV11-2 and TRBJ2-2, with 9 bases matching TRBD1. Germline loops: CDR1 SGHAT, CDR2 FQNNGV. The V gene end was trimmed by 2 bases and the J gene end by 5 bases; junction bases not matched to a gene: 9. The CDR3 contains 17 residues. The CDR3 region has the DNA TGTGCCAGCAGCTTAAAGCCGGGACAGGGATTTACCGGGGAGCTGTTTTTT. Its protein is CASSLKPGQGFTGELFF.